Below are 18 T cell receptor beta chains sequenced from a single sample in a study of blood T cells in healthy people across ages. Then a second PCR, running about 6 to 11 cycles, was carried out with a sample-barcoded 5' primer and a J-beta primer mix. TCRdb ran MiXCR on the 5' RACE reads and lists one entry per CDR3 protein. The sample records hundreds of thousands of distinct CDR3 sequences, around 28% being singletons. Sequenced sample: blood. The source of these receptors is a woman at least 80 years old in good health.

This clonotype was detected ten times or more. This chain joins TRBV7-2 and TRBJ2-1, with D perhaps matching TRBD1 (6 bases). The CDR3 is 15 amino acids. The V gene lost 6 bases and the J gene lost 4 bases, with 16 bases spanning the gap. From germline, CDR1 is SGHTA and CDR2 FQGNSA. The CDR3 sequence is CASSQPDSPYNEQFF. CDR3 bases: TGTGCCAGCAGTCAACCGGACAGCCCGTACAATGAGCAGTTCTTC.

This clonotype was seen a few times. The V call is TRBV7-2, the J call TRBJ1-5, with 8 positions matching TRBD1. Germline lookup yields CDR1 SGHTA and CDR2 FQGNSA. The CDR3 has 15 residues. Trimming cost V 5 bases and J 6 bases; bases outside gene matches: 9. The DNA of the CDR3 is TGTGCCAGCAGCCGAGACAGGGGTATTGGTCAGCCCCAGCATTTT. Protein product: CASSRDRGIGQPQHF.

V and J are TRBV5-5 and TRBJ2-3, with 9 positions matching TRBD2. The CDR3 spans 15 residues. V shed 0 bases, J shed 7 bases, and the junction held 6 bases outside the gene matches. The germline CDR1 and CDR2 sequences are SGHKS and YYEKEE (reference sequence). CDR3 region: CASSLVAGGPNTQYF. CDR3 nucleotide sequence: TGTGCCAGCAGCTTGGTGGCGGGGGGGCCAAATACGCAGTATTTT.

This clonotype was seen more than once but under ten times. Here the CDR3 DNA reads TGTGCCAGCAGTACCGGGAGCACAAACACCGGGGAGCTGTTTTTT. Protein sequence: CASSTGSTNTGELFF. The chain recombines TRBV28 with TRBJ2-2; TRBD2 is a possible D gene (6 bases). V gave up 5 bases and J gave up 2 bases, with 12 bases separating them. The length of the CDR3 is 15 residues. CDR1 MDHEN and CDR2 SYDVKM come from the germline V gene.

This clonotype showed up just a few times. The chain recombines TRBV5-1 with TRBJ1-4, with D unresolved. CDR1 is SGHRS and CDR2 is YFSETQ in the germline V gene. V lost 2 bases and J lost 8, with 10 bases in between. The CDR3 is made up of 13 amino acids. CDR3 protein: CASSLPGGEKLFF. The CDR3 DNA reads TGCGCCAGCAGCTTACCGGGAGGGGAAAAACTGTTTTTT.

CDR3 region: CSHRGSTGELFF. The CDR3 DNA reads as TGCAGTCACCGGGGGTCCACCGGGGAGCTGTTTTTT. This chain connects TRBV20-1 to TRBJ2-2; TRBD2 might be the D (6 bases). The germline V gene encodes CDR1 DFQATT and CDR2 SNEGSKA (reference sequence). Trimming pared 8 bases from V and 4 bases from J, leaving 11 bases between. The CDR3 has 12 residues.

The sample holds a few counts of this clonotype. The chain links TRBV28 to TRBJ1-2; 8 nucleotides align to TRBD1. The length of the CDR3 is 16 residues. Germline-derived CDR1 and CDR2 are MDHEN and SYDVKM. V lost 6 bases and J lost 3; bases outside the gene matches: 12. CDR3: CASSRGRDRPYYGYTF. In DNA, the CDR3 is TGTGCCAGCAGCCGGGGCCGGGACAGGCCCTACTATGGCTACACCTTC.

V and J are TRBV12-3 or TRBV12-4 and TRBJ2-1; possibly TRBD1 or TRBD2 for D (5 bases each). CDR3 size: 14 residues. V lost 6 bases and J 8 bases, leaving 17 bases between the germline ends. The CDR3 coding sequence is TGTGCCAGCAGCAGGGACGGCGTTATGGATGAGCAGTTCTTC. This encodes CASSRDGVMDEQFF.

At least ten counts were recorded for this clonotype. The chain has TRBV5-1 and TRBJ2-3; tentatively, D is TRBD1 (8 bases). Trimming removed 9 bases from V and 2 bases from J, with 19 bases in between. Germline CDR1 and CDR2: SGHRS and YFSETQ. CDR3 length equals 15 residues. The CDR3 reads CATTRQGRDTDTQYF. CDR3 DNA sequence: TGCGCCACCACTAGACAGGGGAGGGACACAGATACGCAGTATTTT.

This clonotype has at least ten counts. The genes are TRBV28 and TRBJ2-4; no reliable D call. CDR3 length equals 12 residues. With 5 bases removed from V and 4 bases from J, the gap between germline ends came to 6 bases. Germline loops: CDR1 MDHEN, CDR2 SYDVKM. DNA of the CDR3: TGTGCCAGCAGTACCGCTAAAAACATTCAGTACTTC. Translation: CASSTAKNIQYF.

This clonotype was found many times. This chain links TRBV5-4 with TRBJ2-5, with TRBD1 as a possible D gene (7 bases). Looked up from germline, CDR1 is SGHNT and CDR2 is YYREEE (reference sequence). The CDR3 loop spans 15 amino acids. Between the trimmed V and J ends, which lost 3 bases and 6 bases, there was a span of 18 bases. This CDR3 reads CASSSEAQGGQTQYF. The CDR3 DNA follows: TGTGCCAGCAGCTCGGAGGCCCAGGGGGGACAGACCCAGTACTTC. The complete variable domain, with remaining parts taken from reference TRBV5-4 and TRBJ2-5, reads ETGVTQSPTHLIKTRGQQVTLRCSSQSGHNTVSWYQQALGQGPQFIFQYYREEENGRGNFPPRFSGLQFPNYSSELNVNALELDDSALYLCASSSEAQGGQTQYFGPGTRLLVL.

This clonotype was seen a single time. In DNA form, the CDR3 reads TGCAGTGCTAGAATATCATTGGCGGGCTATGGCTACACCTTC. This encodes CSARISLAGYGYTF. V usage is TRBV20-1 and J usage is TRBJ1-2; D is unclear. Trimming shortened V by 2 bases and J by 4 bases, and 14 bases separated the two germline ends. The CDR3 covers 14 residues. Germline V gives CDR1 DFQATT, CDR2 SNEGSKA (reference sequence).

This clonotype was found many times. The genes are TRBV18 and TRBJ2-1; D is perhaps TRBD2 (5 bases). The CDR3 loop spans 15 amino acids. Germline CDR1 KGHSH, CDR2 LQKENI. Trimming removed 3 bases from V and 0 bases from J, with 9 bases in between. CDR3 residues: CASSPTTTSYNEQFF. The CDR3, as DNA: TGTGCCAGCTCACCGACTACCACCTCCTACAATGAGCAGTTCTTC.

This clonotype was seen many times. Mismatch with germline at one junction end may stem from a read error. The chain joins TRBV2 to TRBJ2-7, with D possibly being TRBD1 (6 bases). Germline loops: CDR1 SNHLY, CDR2 FYNNEI. The CDR3 is 14 amino acids. The CDR3 sequence: CASREGDMLYEQYF. As DNA, the CDR3 is TGTGCCAGCAGGGAAGGGGACATGCTCTACGAGCAGTACTTC.

Comments on this clonotype: A much larger clone lies one base from this, so it may be a read error. The chain has TRBV20-1 and TRBJ2-5, with D possibly being TRBD2 (6 bases). CDR3 size: 13 residues. From germline, CDR1 is DFQATT and CDR2 SNEGSKA (reference sequence). The V and J ends lost 1 base and 4 bases respectively, with 10 bases between them. The CDR3 coding sequence is TGCAGTGCTAGAGCGGGGGACCGAGAGACCCAGTACTTC. It is translated as CSARAGDRETQYF.

In its sample, this clonotype was seen a few times. The chain links TRBV18 to TRBJ1-1, with D uncertain. The CDR3 has 13 residues. Germline loops: CDR1 KGHSH, CDR2 LQKENI. The V and J ends lost 3 bases and 5 bases respectively, with 10 bases between them. The CDR3 sequence is CASSPIHGTEAFF. The CDR3 coding sequence is TGTGCCAGCTCACCTATACACGGGACTGAAGCTTTCTTT. Full variable domain (outside the CDR3, taken from reference TRBV18 and TRBJ1-1): NAGVMQNPRHLVRRRGQEARLRCSPMKGHSHVYWYRQLPEEGLKFMVYLQKENIIDESGMPKERFSAEFPKEGPSILRIQQVVRGDSAAYFCASSPIHGTEAFFGQGTRLTVV.

This clonotype came up many times. The chain joins TRBV12-3 or TRBV12-4 to TRBJ1-5, with D possibly being TRBD1 (5 bases). The CDR3 is 14 residues long. The V and J ends lost 5 bases and 3 bases respectively, with 11 bases between them. For the CDR3, the DNA is TGTGCCAGCAGTCTAGGAGGGACCAATCAGCCCCAGCATTTT. This translates into CASSLGGTNQPQHF.

As for this clonotype: A much larger clone lies a single base off, so this may be a read error. V and J are TRBV4-3 and TRBJ1-2; D uncertain. CDR1 and CDR2 from the germline V gene are LGHNA and YSLEER. The CDR3 is 14 amino acids. The CDR3 protein is CASSQELDRYGYIF. In DNA form, the CDR3 reads TGCGCCAGCAGCCAAGAATTAGACCGGTATGGCTACATCTTC.